This TCR beta chain was identified during a study of vaccination and CD4 T cells after COVID-19. Sequenced with the Oncomine TCR Beta short-read assay was DNA taken from cultured CD4+ T cells. TCRdb fed the PCR reads into MiXCR, producing one record per CDR3 protein. In the table there are some 10,000 distinct CDR3 sequences, roughly 64% of which are singletons. Treatment meaning: approximately nine-day PBMC culture with coronavirus spike peptide pools or control peptides (ViraFEST assay). Before TCRs were sequenced, ViraFEST expanded antigen-specific T cells with peptide pools. PCR positivity was dated March to December 2020, before US Alpha, Beta and Delta variants. On this clonotype: The antigen is undetermined.

The receptor comes from a human donor who had recovered from COVID-19. Sequencing was done on a sample of CD4+ T cells from blood, cultured in vitro.

The CDR3 nucleotides are TGTGCCAGCAGCTTAGAGCCCAGTATAAACTATGGCTACACCTTC. Translated, it gives CASSLEPSINYGYTF. V and J are TRBV11-2 and TRBJ1-2, with unresolved D. Germline V gene data show CDR1 as SGHAT and CDR2 as FQNNGV. The length of the CDR3 is 15 residues. V lost 0 bases and J lost 2, with 10 bases in between. Complete variable domain (other parts from reference TRBV11-2 and TRBJ1-2): EAGVAQSPRYKIIEKRQSVAFWCNPISGHATLYWYQQILGQGPKLLIQFQNNGVVDDSQLPKDRFSAERLKGVDSTLKIQPAKLEDSAVYLCASSLEPSINYGYTFGSGTRLTVV.